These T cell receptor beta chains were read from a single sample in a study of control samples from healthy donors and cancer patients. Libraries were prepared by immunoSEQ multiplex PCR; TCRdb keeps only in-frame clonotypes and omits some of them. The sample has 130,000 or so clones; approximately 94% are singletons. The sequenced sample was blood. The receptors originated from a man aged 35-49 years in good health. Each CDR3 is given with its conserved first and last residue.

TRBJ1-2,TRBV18,CASSPSRGVSGYTF
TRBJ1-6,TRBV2,CASSERQRNSPLHF
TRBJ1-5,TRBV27,CASTTKLGQPQHF
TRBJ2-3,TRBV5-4,CASSKNRGADTDTQYF
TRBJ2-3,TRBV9,CASGLAGESAQYF
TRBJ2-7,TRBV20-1,CSASGGGADSYEQYF
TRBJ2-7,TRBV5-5,CASSLARGQNYEQYF
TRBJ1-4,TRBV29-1,CSVLILTGGNEKLFF
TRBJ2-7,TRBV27,CASSSTRGGALTHEQYF
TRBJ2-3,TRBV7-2,CASSLASGSWDTQYF
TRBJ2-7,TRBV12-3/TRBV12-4,CASRSEYEQYF
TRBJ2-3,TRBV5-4,CASSLASGGVSDTQYF
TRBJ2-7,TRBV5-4,CASSLADYEQYF
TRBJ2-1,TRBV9,CASSHESTLGSYNEQFF
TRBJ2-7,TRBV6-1,CASSELDEQYF
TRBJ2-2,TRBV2,CASSEVGTGYTGELFF
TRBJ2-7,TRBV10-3,CAIAGGGFHEQYF
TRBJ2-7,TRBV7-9,CASSLARRSYEQYF
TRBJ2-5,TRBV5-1,CASSPGIQETQYF
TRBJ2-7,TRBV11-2,CASSLGVGSGYEQYF
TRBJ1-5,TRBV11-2,CASSLGEYNQPQHF
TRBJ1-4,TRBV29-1,CSVEGTGQREKLFF
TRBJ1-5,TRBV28,CASSPYNQPQHF
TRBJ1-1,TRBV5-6,CASSTRYDTEAFF
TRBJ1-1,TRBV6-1,CASSEAGVNTEAFF
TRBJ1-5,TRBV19,CASIPRGAGNQPQHF
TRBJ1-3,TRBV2,CASGGTGGSISGNTIYF
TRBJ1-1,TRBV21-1,CASSRQDPEAFF
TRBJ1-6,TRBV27,CASSLYRGWNSPLHF
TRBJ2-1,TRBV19,CASRTTSGTFGEQFF
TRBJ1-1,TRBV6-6,CASIPTGAINTEAFF
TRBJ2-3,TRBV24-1,CATSDRENTDTQYF
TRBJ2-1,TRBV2,CASMGGTYNEQFF
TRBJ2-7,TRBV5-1,CASSSVPAVYEQYF
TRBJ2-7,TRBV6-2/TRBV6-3,CASSYSGTRFYEQYF